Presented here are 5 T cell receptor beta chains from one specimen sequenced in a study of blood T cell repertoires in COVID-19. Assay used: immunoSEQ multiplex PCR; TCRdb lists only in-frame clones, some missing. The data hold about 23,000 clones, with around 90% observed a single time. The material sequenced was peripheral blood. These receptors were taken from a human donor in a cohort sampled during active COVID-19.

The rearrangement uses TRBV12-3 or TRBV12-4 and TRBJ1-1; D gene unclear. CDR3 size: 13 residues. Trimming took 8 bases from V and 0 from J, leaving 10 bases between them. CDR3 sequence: CASRGTLNTEAFF. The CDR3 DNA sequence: TGTGCCAGCCGGGGAACCCTGAACACTGAAGCTTTCTTT.

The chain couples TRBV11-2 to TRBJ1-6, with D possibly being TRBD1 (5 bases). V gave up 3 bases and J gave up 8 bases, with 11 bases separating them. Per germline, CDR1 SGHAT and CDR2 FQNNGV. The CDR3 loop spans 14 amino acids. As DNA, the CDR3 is TGTGCCAGCAGCTTTCGGGGGGAGGATTCACCCCTCCACTTT. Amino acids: CASSFRGEDSPLHF.

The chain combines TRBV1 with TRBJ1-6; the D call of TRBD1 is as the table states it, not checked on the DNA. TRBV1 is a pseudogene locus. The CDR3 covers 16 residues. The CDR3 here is CTSSLPWDRENSPLHF. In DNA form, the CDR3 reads TGCACCAGCAGCCTCCCCTGGGACAGAGAGAATTCACCCCTCCACTTT.

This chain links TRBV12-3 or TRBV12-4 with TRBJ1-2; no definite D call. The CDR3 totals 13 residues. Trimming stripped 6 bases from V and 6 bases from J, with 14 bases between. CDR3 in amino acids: CASSPTGSDGYTF. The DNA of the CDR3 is TGTGCCAGCAGCCCGACCGGGTCCGATGGCTACACCTTC.

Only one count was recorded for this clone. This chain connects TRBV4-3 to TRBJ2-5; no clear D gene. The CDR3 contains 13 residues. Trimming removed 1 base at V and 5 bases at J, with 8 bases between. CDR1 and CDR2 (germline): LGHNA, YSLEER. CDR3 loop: CASSQGARETQYF. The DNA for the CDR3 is TGCGCCAGCAGCCAAGGGGCCCGGGAGACCCAGTACTTC.